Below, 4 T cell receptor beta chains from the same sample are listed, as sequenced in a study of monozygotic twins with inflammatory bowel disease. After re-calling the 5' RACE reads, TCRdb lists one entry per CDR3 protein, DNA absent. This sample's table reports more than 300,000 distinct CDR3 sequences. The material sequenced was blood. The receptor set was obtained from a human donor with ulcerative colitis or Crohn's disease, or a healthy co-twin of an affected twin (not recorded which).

CDR3 sequence reads: CASSPEWSGGNTGELFF. The J gene is TRBJ2-2, the V gene TRBV5-4; the TCRdb call, TRBD2, lacks DNA for checking. The CDR3 is 17 residues long. Germline V gene sequence: CDR1 SGHNT, CDR2 YYREEE (reference sequence).

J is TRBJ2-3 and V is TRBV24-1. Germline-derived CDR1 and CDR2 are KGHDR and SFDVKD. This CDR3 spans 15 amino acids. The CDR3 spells CATSDSTSFTDTQYF.

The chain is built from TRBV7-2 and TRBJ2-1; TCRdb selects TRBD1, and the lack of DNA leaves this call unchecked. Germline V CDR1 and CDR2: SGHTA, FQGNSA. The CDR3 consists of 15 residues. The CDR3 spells CASSLVVTGINEQFF.

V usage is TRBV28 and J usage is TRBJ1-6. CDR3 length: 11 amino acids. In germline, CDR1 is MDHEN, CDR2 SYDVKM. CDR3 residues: CASSPMGTLHF.